The 23 T cell receptor beta chains reported below all come from one sample, sequenced in a study of early stage breast cancer tumors. Only in-frame clones appear in the TCRdb table, and some are missing; sequencing was by immunoSEQ multiplex PCR. The sample lists about 31,000 clones, 74% occurring once. Sequenced material: blood. The receptors were sampled from a person aged 35-55 years with breast cancer.

The chain has TRBV7-9 and TRBJ1-2; D is perhaps TRBD1 (5 bases). Per the germline V gene, CDR1 is SEHNR and CDR2 is FQNEAQ (reference sequence). This CDR3 contains 15 residues. V was cut by 0 bases and J by 3 bases, with 11 bases left in between. The CDR3 sequence is CASSLAEGLHYGYTF. The DNA of the CDR3 is TGTGCCAGCAGCTTAGCTGAGGGGCTCCACTATGGCTACACCTTC.

This clone was seen a single time. The chain is built from TRBV27 and TRBJ1-4, with D possibly being TRBD1 (5 bases). Trimming took off 8 bases at V and 2 bases at J, with 9 bases between the two ends. CDR1 MNHEY and CDR2 SMNVEV come from the germline V gene (reference sequence). CDR3 length: 13 residues. This CDR3 is CASHGHTNEKLFF. CDR3 nucleotides: TGTGCCAGCCATGGACACACTAATGAAAAACTGTTTTTT.

V usage is TRBV13 and J usage is TRBJ2-6; D is ambiguous. V was shortened by 4 bases and J by 0 bases, with 13 bases between the two germline ends. This CDR3 comprises 17 residues. Germline V CDR1 and CDR2: PRHDT, FYEKMQ (reference sequence). The CDR3 DNA reads as TGTGCCAGCAGCTCCAAGACGGCGAGCTCTGGGGCCAACGTCCTGACTTTC. It translates to CASSSKTASSGANVLTF. The variable domain in full, with the rest retrieved from reference TRBV13 and TRBJ2-6, is AAGVIQSPRHLIKEKRETATLKCYPIPRHDTVYWYQQGPGQDPQFLISFYEKMQSDKGSIPDRFSAQQFSDYHSELNMSSLELGDSALYFCASSSKTASSGANVLTFGAGSRLTVL.

V usage is TRBV11-2 and J usage is TRBJ1-4; no clear D. CDR3 length: 11 residues. Trimming shortened V by 6 bases and J by 7 bases, and 6 bases separated the two germline ends. Germline loops: CDR1 SGHAT, CDR2 FQNNGV. CDR3 sequence reads: CASSQGEKLFF. DNA of the CDR3: TGTGCCAGCAGTCAAGGTGAAAAACTGTTTTTT.

This clone came up a few times. The chain carries TRBV6-4 and TRBJ2-2, with TRBD2 identical over 8 bases. This CDR3 has 14 amino acids. Trimming took 5 bases from V and 5 from J; bases not matched to a gene: 4. CDR1 and CDR2 (germline): MRHNA, SNTAGT. The CDR3 sequence: CASSPGGETGELFF. The CDR3 DNA reads TGTGCCAGCAGTCCGGGAGGGGAAACCGGGGAGCTGTTTTTT.

The chain recombines TRBV5-4 with TRBJ2-1, with 11 positions matching TRBD2. The CDR3 contains 15 residues. J lost 7 bases, V lost 4 bases, and 7 bases had no gene match. Germline CDR1 SGHNT, CDR2 YYREEE (reference sequence). The CDR3 DNA follows: TGTGCCAGCAGCCACCGACTAGCGGGAATAAATGAGCAGTTCTTC. This sequence encodes CASSHRLAGINEQFF.

This clone was counted only a few times. The chain combines TRBV11-3 with TRBJ2-1; weak D call: TRBD2 (6 bases). The CDR3 covers 14 residues. The V and J ends lost 0 bases and 7 bases respectively, with 10 bases between them. Germline V gene sequence: CDR1 SGHNT, CDR2 YENEEA. CDR3 sequence reads: CASSLDRRGNEQFF. The CDR3, as DNA: TGTGCCAGCAGCTTAGATCGGCGGGGTAATGAGCAGTTCTTC.

This sequence joins TRBV11-3 and TRBJ2-6, with D perhaps TRBD1 (5 bases). The germline gives CDR1 SGHNT, CDR2 YENEEA. The CDR3 has 18 residues. With 2 bases removed from V and 1 base from J, the gap between germline ends came to 15 bases. This chain's CDR3 is CASSLLAGMTSGANVLTF. For the CDR3, the DNA is TGTGCCAGCAGCTTATTGGCAGGGATGACTTCTGGGGCCAACGTCCTGACTTTC.

The rearrangement links TRBV7-9 to TRBJ1-2; D is undetermined. Germline values: CDR1 SEHNR, CDR2 FQNEAQ (reference sequence). V lost 2 bases to trimming and J lost 2 bases, with 9 bases between them. CDR3 size: 14 residues. Here the CDR3 DNA reads TGTGCCAGCAGCTTATTCTCCCAGAACTATGGCTACACCTTC. It yields the protein CASSLFSQNYGYTF. The full variable domain, in which reference TRBV7-9 and TRBJ1-2 provide the parts outside the CDR3, is DTGVSQNPRHKITKRGQNVTFRCDPISEHNRLYWYRQTLGQGPEFLTYFQNEAQLEKSRLLSDRFSAERPKGSFSTLEIQRTEQGDSAMYLCASSLFSQNYGYTFGSGTRLTVV.

The chain carries TRBV29-1 and TRBJ1-2, with 9 positions matching TRBD1. There are 16 residues in the CDR3. Germline trimming cut 7 bases from V and 2 bases from J; bases unmatched to any gene: 14. Germline V gene sequence: CDR1 SQVTM, CDR2 ANQGSEA. The CDR3 DNA reads as TGCAGCGCTAGACTAATGCCCGGGACAGGGAACTATGGCTACACCTTC. It specifies CSARLMPGTGNYGYTF.

A few counts support this clone. The rearrangement links TRBV6-1 to TRBJ1-3; possibly TRBD1 for D (6 bases). Deletions cut 6 bases from V and 5 bases from J, with 11 bases between. The CDR3 extends over 13 amino acids. The germline V gene encodes CDR1 MNHNS and CDR2 SASEGT. The CDR3 region has the DNA TGTGCCAGCAGAACCGGGACAAGAAACACCATATATTTT. The encoded protein is CASRTGTRNTIYF.

This chain connects TRBV7-2 to TRBJ2-7; 9 positions match TRBD2. The CDR3 loop spans 14 amino acids. Germline loops: CDR1 SGHTA, CDR2 FQGNSA. Unmatched junction bases numbered 3, after V lost 3 bases and J lost 3 bases. CDR3 bases: TGTGCCAGCAGCTTTAAGCGGGAGGTCTACGAGCAGTACTTC. Protein product: CASSFKREVYEQYF.

The chain joins TRBV28 to TRBJ1-1, with D perhaps matching TRBD1 (5 bases). Germline V CDR1 and CDR2: MDHEN, SYDVKM. The CDR3 has 14 amino acids. V lost 6 bases, J lost 4 bases, and 15 bases lay in between. CDR3 in amino acids: CASSPGGMGTEAFF. CDR3 DNA: TGTGCCAGCAGCCCGGGGGGTATGGGCACTGAAGCTTTCTTT.

This chain joins TRBV7-9 and TRBJ1-3; the D is unclear. This CDR3 is 12 amino acids long. From germline, CDR1 is SEHNR and CDR2 FQNEAQ (reference sequence). Trimming shortened V by 8 bases and J by 4 bases, and 9 bases separated the two germline ends. The CDR3 protein is CASGSDGNTIYF. For the CDR3, the DNA is TGTGCCAGCGGTTCGGACGGAAACACCATATATTTT.

The chain is built from TRBV5-5 and TRBJ1-4; D is unresolved. This CDR3 is built from 14 residues. Germline values: CDR1 SGHKS, CDR2 YYEKEE (reference sequence). Trimming cost V 3 bases and J 5 bases, with 11 bases left between them. CDR3 residues: CASSSDGLNEKLFF. The DNA of the CDR3 is TGTGCCAGCAGCTCCGACGGATTGAATGAAAAACTGTTTTTT.

The sample holds a few counts of this clone. The sample holds other DNA sequences that translate to the same CDR3. V and J are TRBV19 and TRBJ2-2, with D perhaps assigned TRBD1 or TRBD2 (5 bases each). Trimming removed 4 bases at V and 5 bases at J, with 14 bases between. CDR3 length: 15 amino acids. CDR1 LNHDA and CDR2 SQIVND come from the germline V gene (reference sequence). DNA of the CDR3: TGTGCCAGTAGTAGACTTCTTGGGGGTACCGGGGAGCTGTTTTTT. Its protein product is CASSRLLGGTGELFF.

The chain has TRBV29-1 and TRBJ1-1; D is unclear. Germline CDR1 reads SQVTM; CDR2 reads ANQGSEA. The CDR3 sequence is 13 residues long. V was cut by 4 bases and J by 1 base, with 10 bases left in between. The DNA of the CDR3 is TGCAGCGTTGCTGACTACAAGAACACTGAAGCTTTCTTT. It codes for CSVADYKNTEAFF.

This clone occurred once. The chain links TRBV6-1 to TRBJ1-1, with D hard to call. Germline V gene sequence: CDR1 MNHNS, CDR2 SASEGT. V was pared by 11 bases and J by 0 bases, with 13 bases between. The CDR3 spans 13 residues. The CDR3 coding sequence is TGTGCCTCTCAGGTCCGTATGAACACTGAAGCTTTCTTT. Protein: CASQVRMNTEAFF.

The chain links TRBV6-5 to TRBJ1-5, with a tentative D call TRBD1 (6 bases). CDR1 is MNHEY, CDR2 SVGAGI, per germline. The CDR3 is made up of 15 amino acids. V was pared by 0 bases and J by 4 bases, with 10 bases between. As DNA, the CDR3 is TGTGCCAGCAGTTACTCGGGACAAACAAATCAGCCCCAGCATTTT. Residues: CASSYSGQTNQPQHF.

This clone was seen a few times. The J gene is TRBJ1-2, the V gene TRBV29-1; TRBD1 matches at 10 bases. The CDR3 totals 14 residues. With V trimmed by 5 bases and J by 8 bases, 11 bases remained unmatched. Looked up from germline, CDR1 is SQVTM and CDR2 is ANQGSEA. In DNA form, the CDR3 reads TGCAGCGTTCGCGCCCCAGGGACAGGGGAAGGCTACACCTTC. It specifies CSVRAPGTGEGYTF.

In its sample, this clone was seen once. In DNA, the CDR3 is TGTGCCAGCAGCTTAACTAGCGACTTCAATGAGCAGTTCTTC. Residues: CASSLTSDFNEQFF. The V and J genes are TRBV7-2 and TRBJ2-1; 7 bases fit TRBD2. The CDR3 is 14 amino acids. Looked up from germline, CDR1 is SGHTA and CDR2 is FQGNSA. After removal of 2 bases from V and 6 bases from J, the junction contained 4 bases not matched to a gene.

This clone was picked up one time. Here the CDR3 reads CATSGRSYEQYF. CDR3 bases: TGTGCCACCTCAGGGAGATCCTACGAGCAGTACTTC. The rearrangement joins TRBV7-2 to TRBJ2-7; D possibly uses TRBD1 or TRBD2 (5 bases each). V lost 10 bases and J lost 1, with 11 bases in between. Germline V gives CDR1 SGHTA, CDR2 FQGNSA. The CDR3 spans 12 residues. Complete variable domain (other parts from reference TRBV7-2 and TRBJ2-7): GAGVSQSPSNKVTEKGKDVELRCDPISGHTALYWYRQSLGQGLEFLIYFQGNSAPDKSGLPSDRFSAERTGGSVSTLTIQRTQQEDSAVYLCATSGRSYEQYFGPGTRLTVT.

The chain uses TRBV5-1 and TRBJ2-5; 14 bases are shared with TRBD2. The V gene end was trimmed by 4 bases and the J gene end by 2 bases; junction bases not matched to a gene: 4. The CDR3 totals 16 residues. Per the germline V gene, CDR1 is SGHRS and CDR2 is YFSETQ. The CDR3 loop reads CASSPGLAGGQETQYF. CDR3 bases: TGCGCCAGCAGCCCTGGACTAGCGGGGGGTCAAGAGACCCAGTACTTC. The full variable domain, its missing parts supplied by reference TRBV5-1 and TRBJ2-5, is KAGVTQTPRYLIKTRGQQVTLSCSPISGHRSVSWYQQTPGQGLQFLFEYFSETQRNKGNFPGRFSGRQFSNSRSEMNVSTLELGDSALYLCASSPGLAGGQETQYFGPGTRLLVL.